This TCR beta chain emerged from a study of blood T cells in healthy people across ages. It was with a sample-barcoded 5' primer and a J-beta primer mix that a second PCR of about 7 to 12 cycles was run. TCRdb ran MiXCR on the 5' RACE reads and lists one entry per CDR3 protein. The data contain 1,800,000 or so distinct CDR3 sequences, about 39% of them seen just once; the ten biggest clones take up approximately 22%. The CDR3 loop spans 14 amino acids. Germline assignment: CDR1 LNHNV and CDR2 YYDKDF (reference sequence). V lost 5 bases and J lost 10, with 18 bases in between. This TCR derives from a human donor in good health. The sequencing sample was made of blood. The rearrangement joins TRBV15 to TRBJ2-1; D may be TRBD1 or TRBD2 (5 bases each). CDR3 residues: CATSLSVGREEQFF. The CDR3 coding sequence is TGTGCCACCAGCCTGAGCGTTGGCAGGGAGGAGCAGTTCTTC. The whole variable domain, remainder taken from reference TRBV15 and TRBJ2-1, is DAMVIQNPRYQVTQFGKPVTLSCSQTLNHNVMYWYQQKSSQAPKLLFHYYDKDFNNEADTPDNFQSRRPNTSFCFLDIRSPGLGDTAMYLCATSLSVGREEQFFGPGTRLTVL.